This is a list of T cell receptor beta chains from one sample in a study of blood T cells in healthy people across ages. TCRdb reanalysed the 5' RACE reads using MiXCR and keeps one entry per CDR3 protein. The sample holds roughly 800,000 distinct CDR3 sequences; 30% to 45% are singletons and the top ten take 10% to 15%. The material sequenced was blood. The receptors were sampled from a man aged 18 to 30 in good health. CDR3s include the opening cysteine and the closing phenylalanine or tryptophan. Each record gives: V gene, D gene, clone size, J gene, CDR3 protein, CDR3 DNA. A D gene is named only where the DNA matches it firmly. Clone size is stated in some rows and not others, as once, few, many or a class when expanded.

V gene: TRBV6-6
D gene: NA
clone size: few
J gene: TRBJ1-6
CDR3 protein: CASSTRDTGYNSPLHF
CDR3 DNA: TGTGCCAGCAGTACCCGGGACACTGGATATAATTCACCCCTCCACTTT

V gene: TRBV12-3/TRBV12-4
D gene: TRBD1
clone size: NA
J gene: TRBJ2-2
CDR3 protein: CASSRGTGGTGELFF
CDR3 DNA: TGTGCCAGCAGTAGAGGGACAGGCGGCACCGGGGAGCTGTTTTTT

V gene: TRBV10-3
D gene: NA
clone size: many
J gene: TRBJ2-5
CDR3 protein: CAISERGETQYF
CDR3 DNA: TGTGCCATCAGTGAGAGGGGAGAGACCCAGTACTTC

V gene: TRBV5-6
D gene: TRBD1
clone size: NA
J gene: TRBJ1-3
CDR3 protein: CASSDAGGAGNTIYF
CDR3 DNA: TGTGCCAGCAGCGATGCAGGGGGCGCAGGAAACACCATATATTTT

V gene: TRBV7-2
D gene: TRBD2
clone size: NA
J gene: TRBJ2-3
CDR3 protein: CASSLLGLAGSTDTQYF
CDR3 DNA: TGTGCCAGCAGCTTATTAGGACTAGCGGGGAGCACAGATACGCAGTATTTT

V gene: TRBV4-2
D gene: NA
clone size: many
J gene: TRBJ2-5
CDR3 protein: CASSQDVQQETQYF
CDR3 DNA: TGTGCCAGCAGCCAAGATGTACAACAAGAGACCCAGTACTTC

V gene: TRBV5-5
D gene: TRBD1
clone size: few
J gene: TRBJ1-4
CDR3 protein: CASSPDRVEKLFF
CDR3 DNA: TGTGCCAGCAGCCCGGACAGGGTAGAAAAACTGTTTTTT

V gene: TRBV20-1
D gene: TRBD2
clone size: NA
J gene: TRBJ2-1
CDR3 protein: CSATAGGPYEQFF
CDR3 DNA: TGCAGTGCCACAGCGGGAGGGCCTTATGAGCAGTTCTTC

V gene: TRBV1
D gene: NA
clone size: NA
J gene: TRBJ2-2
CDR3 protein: CTSSQDLGAGAHHTGELFF
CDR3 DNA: TGCACCAGCAGCCAAGATCTGGGGGCGGGGGCGCACCACACCGGGGAGCTGTTTTTT

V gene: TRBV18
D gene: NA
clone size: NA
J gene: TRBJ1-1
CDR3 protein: CASSRGPENTEAFF
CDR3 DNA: TGTGCCAGCTCCCGGGGACCGGAGAACACTGAAGCTTTCTTT

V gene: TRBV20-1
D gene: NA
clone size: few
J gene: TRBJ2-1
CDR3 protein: CSGDAGTFGRNEQFF
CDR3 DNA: TGCAGTGGGGACGCCGGGACCTTCGGTCGGAATGAGCAGTTCTTC

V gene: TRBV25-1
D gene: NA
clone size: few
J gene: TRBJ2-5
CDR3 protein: CASRDSAGETQYF
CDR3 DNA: TGTGCCAGCAGAGACAGTGCGGGAGAGACCCAGTACTTC

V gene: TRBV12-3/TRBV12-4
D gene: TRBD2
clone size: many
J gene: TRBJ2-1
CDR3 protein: CASSSGLAGGYNEQFF
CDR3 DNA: TGTGCCAGCAGTTCCGGACTAGCGGGGGGGTACAATGAGCAGTTCTTC

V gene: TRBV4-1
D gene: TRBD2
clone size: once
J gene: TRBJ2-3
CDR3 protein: CASSLFSGSANTQYF
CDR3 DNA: TGCGCCAGCAGCCTCTTTAGCGGGAGCGCGAATACGCAGTATTTT

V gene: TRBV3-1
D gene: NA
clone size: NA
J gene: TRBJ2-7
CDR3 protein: CASSQFNGYEQYF
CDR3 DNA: TGTGCCAGCAGCCAATTCAATGGTTACGAGCAGTACTTC

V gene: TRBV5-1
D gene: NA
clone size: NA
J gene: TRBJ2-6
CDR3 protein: CASSKQVSGANVLTF
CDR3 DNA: TGCGCCAGCAGCAAACAGGTCTCTGGGGCCAACGTCCTGACTTTC

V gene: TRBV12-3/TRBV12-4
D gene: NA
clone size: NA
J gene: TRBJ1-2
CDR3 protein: CASSPGTRGGYTF
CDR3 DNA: TGTGCCAGCAGCCCCGGAACCCGGGGTGGCTACACCTTC

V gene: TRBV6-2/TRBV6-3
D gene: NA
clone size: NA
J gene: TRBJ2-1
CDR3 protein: CASSYWRDGEQFF
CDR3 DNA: TGTGCCAGCAGTTACTGGAGGGATGGTGAGCAGTTCTTC

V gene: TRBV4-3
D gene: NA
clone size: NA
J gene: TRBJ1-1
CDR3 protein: CASSQGLEAFF
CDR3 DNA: TGCGCCAGCAGCCAAGGGTTGGAAGCTTTCTTT

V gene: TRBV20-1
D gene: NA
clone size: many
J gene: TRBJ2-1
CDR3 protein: CSASRGYNEQFF
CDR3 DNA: TGCAGTGCTTCCCGGGGGTACAATGAGCAGTTCTTC

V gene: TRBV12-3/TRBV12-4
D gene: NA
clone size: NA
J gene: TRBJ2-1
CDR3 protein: CASNRQPSITSDNEQFF
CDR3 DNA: TGTGCCAGCAACCGACAGCCTTCAATTACCTCTGACAATGAGCAGTTCTTC

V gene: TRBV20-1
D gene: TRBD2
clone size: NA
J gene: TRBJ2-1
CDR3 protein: CSARDWGLAVSEQFF
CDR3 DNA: TGCAGTGCTAGAGATTGGGGACTAGCGGTTTCCGAGCAGTTCTTC